The 12 T cell receptor beta chains given below trace back to one sample, sequenced in a study of beta chain features in type 1 diabetes. As every portion of the isolated RNA was reverse transcribed, the sequencing read expressed TCRB transcripts. Profiling relied on immunoSEQ multiplex PCR, and the TCRdb table lists in-frame clones only, not all of them. The repertoire holds roughly 180,000 clones, with less than 15% as singletons. Input material: central memory CD4+ T cells from blood. The source of these receptors is a young woman in good health.

There are a few counts of this clone. The rearrangement uses TRBV11-1 and TRBJ2-1, with D maybe TRBD1 (5 bases). The germline CDR1 and CDR2 sequences are SGHAT and FQDESV (reference sequence). The CDR3 extends over 14 amino acids. Trimming shortened V by 7 bases and J by 3 bases, and 13 bases separated the two germline ends. Here the CDR3 reads CASNLQGSYNEQFF. DNA for the CDR3: TGTGCCAGCAATTTGCAGGGCAGCTACAATGAGCAGTTCTTC.

This chain connects TRBV19 to TRBJ1-2; 8 bases map to TRBD1. Germline values: CDR1 LNHDA, CDR2 SQIVND (reference sequence). This CDR3 comprises 15 residues. V lost 5 bases, J lost 1 base, and 6 bases stayed unmatched. The CDR3 nucleotides read TGTGCCAGTAGTCCTCATGACAGGGGTAACTATGGCTACACCTTC. Its translation: CASSPHDRGNYGYTF. Together with reference TRBV19 and TRBJ1-2, the CDR3 gives the full variable domain: DGGITQSPKYLFRKEGQNVTLSCEQNLNHDAMYWYRQDPGQGLRLIYYSQIVNDFQKGDIAEGYSVSREKKESFPLTVTSAQKNPTAFYLCASSPHDRGNYGYTFGSGTRLTVV.

The rearrangement joins TRBV28 to TRBJ2-7, with 8 bases that match TRBD2. CDR1 and CDR2 from the germline V gene are MDHEN and SYDVKM. This CDR3 is built from 14 residues. Trimming removed 3 bases from V and 6 bases from J; junction bases left unmatched: 7. The chain's CDR3 is CASSFRREASEQYF. The DNA of the CDR3 is TGTGCCAGCAGTTTCCGGCGGGAGGCATCCGAGCAGTACTTC.

This clone has ten or more counts. The chain is built from TRBV29-1 and TRBJ2-7; 10 bases are a match to TRBD1. V trimming: 5 bases; J trimming: 2 bases; junction bases outside the gene matches: 3. Germline V lookup: CDR1 SQVTM, CDR2 ANQGSEA. The CDR3 is made up of 13 amino acids. The CDR3 DNA reads TGCAGCGTTTTAGGGACAGGGGCCTACGAGCAGTACTTC. It is translated as CSVLGTGAYEQYF.

The J gene is TRBJ2-7, the V gene TRBV28, with a possible D match to TRBD2 (6 bases). The CDR3 loop spans 12 amino acids. V dropped 6 bases and J dropped 4 bases, with 10 bases sitting between them. The germline V gene encodes CDR1 MDHEN and CDR2 SYDVKM. DNA for the CDR3: TGTGCCAGCAGCCACGGGAGTTACGAGCAGTACTTC. Translated: CASSHGSYEQYF.

The chain recombines TRBV29-1 with TRBJ2-1, with 7 nucleotides matching TRBD2. The germline V gene has CDR1 SQVTM and CDR2 ANQGSEA. V gave up 4 bases and J gave up 6 bases; unmatched junction bases: 9. This CDR3 is built from 14 residues. Here the CDR3 reads CSVGQRGVGNEQFF. For the CDR3, the DNA is TGCAGCGTTGGCCAGCGGGGAGTCGGCAATGAGCAGTTCTTC.

The chain combines TRBV27 with TRBJ1-5, with D tentatively TRBD1 (6 bases). From germline, CDR1 is MNHEY and CDR2 SMNVEV (reference sequence). The CDR3 extends over 14 amino acids. The V gene lost 3 bases and the J gene lost 4 bases, with 10 bases spanning the gap. CDR3 sequence reads: CASSLRGANQPQHF. The CDR3, as DNA: TGTGCCAGCAGTTTGCGGGGGGCGAATCAGCCCCAGCATTTT.

This chain links TRBV6-5 with TRBJ2-5; 8 bases match TRBD2. The CDR3 length is 16 residues. J was trimmed by 4 bases and V by 0 bases; bases with no gene match: 7. Per germline, CDR1 MNHEY and CDR2 SVGAGI. This chain's CDR3 is CASSYSGLAGPETQYF. DNA of the CDR3: TGTGCCAGCAGTTACTCAGGCCTAGCGGGCCCAGAGACCCAGTACTTC.

The chain combines TRBV7-2 with TRBJ2-1, with D possibly being TRBD1 (6 bases). V lost 4 bases and J lost 6, with 19 bases in between. CDR1 and CDR2 (germline): SGHTA, FQGNSA. CDR3 length equals 16 residues. The CDR3 nucleotides read TGTGCCAGCAGCTCCGATCGGGCCAGAGGGGGCAATGAGCAGTTCTTC. Translated, it gives CASSSDRARGGNEQFF.

The J gene is TRBJ2-5, the V gene TRBV4-1, with a tentative D call TRBD2 (6 bases). Trimming removed 0 bases from V and 7 bases from J, with 18 bases in between. Germline CDR1 reads MGHRA; CDR2 reads YSYEKL. This CDR3 is built from 16 residues. As DNA, the CDR3 is TGCGCCAGCAGCCAAGATCAAGGCGCTAGCGTGCGGACCCAGTACTTC. Its protein is CASSQDQGASVRTQYF.

The chain joins TRBV5-1 to TRBJ2-7, with a tentative D call TRBD1 (5 bases). This CDR3 spans 15 amino acids. V gave up 1 base and J gave up 2 bases, with 13 bases separating them. Germline V gives CDR1 SGHRS, CDR2 YFSETQ. The CDR3 nucleotides read TGCGCCAGCAGCTTGAATCGAGCAGGGACCTACGAGCAGTACTTC. It codes for CASSLNRAGTYEQYF.

This clone was counted between two and nine times. The chain carries TRBV21-1 and TRBJ1-5; TRBD1, the table's D call, lacks a check against the DNA. TRBV21-1 is a recognized pseudogene. The CDR3 consists of 17 residues. CDR3 sequence (DNA): TGTGCCAGCTGCGAAACAGGGGGAAGTAAAAGCAATCAGCCCCAGCATTTT. It encodes CASCETGGSKSNQPQHF.